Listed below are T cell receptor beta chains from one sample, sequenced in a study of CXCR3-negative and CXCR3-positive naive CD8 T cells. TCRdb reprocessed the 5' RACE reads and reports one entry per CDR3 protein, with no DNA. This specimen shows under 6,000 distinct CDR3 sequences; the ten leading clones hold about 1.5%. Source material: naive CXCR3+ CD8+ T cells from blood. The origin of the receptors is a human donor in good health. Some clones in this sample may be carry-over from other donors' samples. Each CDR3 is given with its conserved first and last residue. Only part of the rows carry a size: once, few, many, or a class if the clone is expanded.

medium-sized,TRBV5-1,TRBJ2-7,CASSLNSASPRYEQYF
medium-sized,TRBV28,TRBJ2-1,CASSFPPERGRSYNEQFF
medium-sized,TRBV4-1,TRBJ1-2,CASSQDQVSNYGYTF
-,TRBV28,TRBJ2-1,CASTLGSSYNEQFF
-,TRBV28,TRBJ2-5,CASSFQGGETQYF
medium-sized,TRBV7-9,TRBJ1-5,CASSNEGVGYNQPQHF
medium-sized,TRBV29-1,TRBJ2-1,CSVEDRGDEQFF
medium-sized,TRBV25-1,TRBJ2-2,CASSGGRELFF
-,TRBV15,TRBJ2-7,CATSTSGGEGPYEQYF
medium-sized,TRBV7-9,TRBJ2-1,CASSLGRSLGRDNEQFF
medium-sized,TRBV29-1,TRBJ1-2,CSVFLDYGYTF
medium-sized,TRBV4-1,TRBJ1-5,CASSQSGQPQHF
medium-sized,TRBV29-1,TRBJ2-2,CSVDKGGELFF
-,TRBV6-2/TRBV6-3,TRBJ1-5,CASSYVELGQPQHF
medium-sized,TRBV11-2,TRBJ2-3,CASSGEAELLDTQYF
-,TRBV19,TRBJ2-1,CASSEYNEQFF
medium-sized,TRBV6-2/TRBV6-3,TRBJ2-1,CASSLTSADNEQFF
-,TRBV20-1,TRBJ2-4,CSAPQGTKNIQYF
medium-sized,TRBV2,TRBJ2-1,CASVTLPSSYNEQFF
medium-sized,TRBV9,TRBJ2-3,CASSVDWGTRTDTQYF
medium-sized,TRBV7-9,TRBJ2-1,CASSFFAVTLYNEQFF
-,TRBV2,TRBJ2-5,CASSEVADLQETQYF
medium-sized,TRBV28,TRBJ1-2,CASNYRGPGYGYTF
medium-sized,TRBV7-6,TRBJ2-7,CASSPGTLNFYEQYF
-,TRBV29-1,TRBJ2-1,CSGTKRDSYNEQFF
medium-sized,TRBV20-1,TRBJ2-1,CSARGLTESSGYNEQFF
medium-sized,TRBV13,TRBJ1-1,CASSDRHTEAFF
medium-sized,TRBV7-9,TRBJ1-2,CASSLSTGLANYGYTF
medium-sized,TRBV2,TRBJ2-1,CASSEGSHEQFF
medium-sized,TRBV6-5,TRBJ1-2,CASCGVYGYTF
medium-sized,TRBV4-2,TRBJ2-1,CASSQGLAPYNEQFF
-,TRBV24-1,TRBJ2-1,CATSDLEGYNEQFF
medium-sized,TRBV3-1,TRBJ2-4,CASSHPEDSFHIQYF